This TCR beta chain is drawn from a study of T-cell reconstitution after alpha-beta-depleted transplantation in children. This clonotype occurred many times. Unique molecular identifiers were incorporated during preparation of the TCRbeta library. TCRdb redid the calling of the PCR reads with MiXCR, one entry per CDR3 protein. The sample records around 400,000 distinct CDR3 sequences, roughly 22% being singletons. The CDR3 sequence is 14 residues long. V lost 6 bases and J lost 4, with 17 bases in between. CDR1 SGHDT and CDR2 YYEEEE come from the germline V gene. The clonotype comes from a human donor who donated a stem cell graft to a child with acute myeloid leukemia. The starting material was PBMCs from the stem cell graft donor, obtained from the stem cell graft. The chain recombines TRBV5-6 with TRBJ2-7, with D maybe TRBD1 (5 bases). The CDR3 region has the DNA TGTGCCAGCACCTTACAAAGGGGTACTTACGAGCAGTACTTC. Encoded protein: CASTLQRGTYEQYF. The whole variable domain, remainder taken from reference TRBV5-6 and TRBJ2-7, is DAGVTQSPTHLIKTRGQQVTLRCSPKSGHDTVSWYQQALGQGPQFIFQYYEEEERQRGNFPDRFSGHQFPNYSSELNVNALLLGDSALYLCASTLQRGTYEQYFGPGTRLTVT.